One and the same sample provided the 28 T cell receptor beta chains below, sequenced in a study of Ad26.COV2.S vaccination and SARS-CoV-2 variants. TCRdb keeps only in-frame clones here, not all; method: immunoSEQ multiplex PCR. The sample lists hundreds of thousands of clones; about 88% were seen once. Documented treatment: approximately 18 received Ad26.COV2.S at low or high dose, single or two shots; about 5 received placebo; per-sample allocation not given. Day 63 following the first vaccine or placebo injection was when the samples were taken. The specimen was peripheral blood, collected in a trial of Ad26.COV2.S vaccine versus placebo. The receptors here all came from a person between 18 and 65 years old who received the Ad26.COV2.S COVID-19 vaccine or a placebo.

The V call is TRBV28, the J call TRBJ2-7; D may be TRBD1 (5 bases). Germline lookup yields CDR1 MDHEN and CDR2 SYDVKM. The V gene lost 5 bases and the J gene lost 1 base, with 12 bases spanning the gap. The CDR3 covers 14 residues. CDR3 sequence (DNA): TGTGCCAGCAGTCGCAGGCAGGGATCCTACGAGCAGTACTTC. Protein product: CASSRRQGSYEQYF.

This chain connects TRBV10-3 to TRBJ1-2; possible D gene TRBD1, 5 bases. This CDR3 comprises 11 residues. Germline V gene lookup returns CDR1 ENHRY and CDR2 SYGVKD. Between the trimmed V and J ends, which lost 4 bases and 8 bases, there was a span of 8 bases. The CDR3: CAISAGLGYTF. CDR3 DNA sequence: TGTGCCATCAGTGCAGGGCTCGGCTACACCTTC.

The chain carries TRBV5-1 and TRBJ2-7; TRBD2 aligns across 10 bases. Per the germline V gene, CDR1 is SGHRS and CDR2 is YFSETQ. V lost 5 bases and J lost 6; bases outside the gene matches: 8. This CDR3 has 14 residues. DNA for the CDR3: TGCGCCAGCAGTCCTAGCGGGAGCGGAGGCGAGCAGTACTTC. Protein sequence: CASSPSGSGGEQYF.

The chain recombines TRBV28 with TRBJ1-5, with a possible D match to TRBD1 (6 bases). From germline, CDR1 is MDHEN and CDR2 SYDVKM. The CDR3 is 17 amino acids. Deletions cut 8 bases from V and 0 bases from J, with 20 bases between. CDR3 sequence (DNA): TGTGCCAGCTCTGCGGGGGGCGGGGTATATAGCAATCAGCCCCAGCATTTT. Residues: CASSAGGGVYSNQPQHF. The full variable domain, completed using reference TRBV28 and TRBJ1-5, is DVKVTQSSRYLVKRTGEKVFLECVQDMDHENMFWYRQDPGLGLRLIYFSYDVKMKEKGDIPEGYSVSREKKERFSLILESASTNQTSMYLCASSAGGGVYSNQPQHFGDGTRLSIL.

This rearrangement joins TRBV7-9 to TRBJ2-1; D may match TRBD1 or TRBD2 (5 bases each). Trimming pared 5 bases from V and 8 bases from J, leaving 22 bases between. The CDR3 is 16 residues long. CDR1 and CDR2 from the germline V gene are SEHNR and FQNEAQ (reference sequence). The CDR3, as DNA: TGTGCCAGCAGCACCCACGTCGGGGCAGGTCGCGATGAGCAGTTCTTC. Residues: CASSTHVGAGRDEQFF.

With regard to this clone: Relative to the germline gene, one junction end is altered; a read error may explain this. CDR3 protein: CAGSPGLAGITDTQYF. CDR3 DNA sequence: TGTGCCGGCAGCCCGGGACTAGCGGGGATCACAGATACGCAGTATTTT. The rearrangement links TRBV28 to TRBJ2-3, with 13 bases identical to TRBD2. This CDR3 is built from 16 residues. Germline lookup yields CDR1 MDHEN and CDR2 SYDVKM.

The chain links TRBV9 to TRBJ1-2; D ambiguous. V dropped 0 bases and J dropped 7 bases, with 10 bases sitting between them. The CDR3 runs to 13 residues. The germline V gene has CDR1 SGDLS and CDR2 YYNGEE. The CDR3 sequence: CASSVASGSGYTF. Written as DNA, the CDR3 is TGTGCCAGCAGCGTAGCTTCCGGGTCTGGCTACACCTTC.

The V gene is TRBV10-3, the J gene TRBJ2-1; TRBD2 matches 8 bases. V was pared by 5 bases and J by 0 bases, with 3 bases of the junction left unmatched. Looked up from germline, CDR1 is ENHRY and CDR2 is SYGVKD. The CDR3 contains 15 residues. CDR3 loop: CAISTGTSSYNEQFF. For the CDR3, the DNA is TGTGCCATCAGTACCGGGACTAGCTCCTACAATGAGCAGTTCTTC.

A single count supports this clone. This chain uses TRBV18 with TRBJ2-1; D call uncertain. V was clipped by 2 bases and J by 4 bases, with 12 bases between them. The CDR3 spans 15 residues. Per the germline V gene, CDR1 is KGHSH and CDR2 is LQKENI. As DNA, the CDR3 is TGTGCCAGCTCACCAGGGGTAACAGTTTACAATGAGCAGTTCTTC. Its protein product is CASSPGVTVYNEQFF.

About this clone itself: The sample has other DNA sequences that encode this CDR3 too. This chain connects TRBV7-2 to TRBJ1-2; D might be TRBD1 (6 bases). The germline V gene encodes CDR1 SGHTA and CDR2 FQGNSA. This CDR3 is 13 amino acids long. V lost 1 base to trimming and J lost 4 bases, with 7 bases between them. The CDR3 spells CASSLGGAYGYTF. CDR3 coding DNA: TGTGCCAGCAGCTTAGGGGGGGCCTATGGCTACACCTTC.

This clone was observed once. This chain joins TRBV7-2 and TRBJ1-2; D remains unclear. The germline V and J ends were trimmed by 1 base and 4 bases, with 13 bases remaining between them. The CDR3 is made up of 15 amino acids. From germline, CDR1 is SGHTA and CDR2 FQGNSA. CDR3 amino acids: CASSLDLVGAYGYTF. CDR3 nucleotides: TGTGCCAGCAGCTTAGATCTAGTGGGAGCCTATGGCTACACCTTC. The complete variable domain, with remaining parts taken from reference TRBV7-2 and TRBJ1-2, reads GAGVSQSPSNKVTEKGKDVELRCDPISGHTALYWYRQSLGQGLEFLIYFQGNSAPDKSGLPSDRFSAERTGGSVSTLTIQRTQQEDSAVYLCASSLDLVGAYGYTFGSGTRLTVV.

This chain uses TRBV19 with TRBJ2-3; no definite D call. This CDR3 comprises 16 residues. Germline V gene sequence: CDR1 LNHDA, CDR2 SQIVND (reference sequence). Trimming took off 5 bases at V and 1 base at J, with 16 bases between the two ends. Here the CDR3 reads CASSSKHVSGTDTQYF. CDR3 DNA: TGTGCCAGTAGTTCTAAACATGTCTCCGGCACAGATACGCAGTATTTT. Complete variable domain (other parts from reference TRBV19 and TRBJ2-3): DGGITQSPKYLFRKEGQNVTLSCEQNLNHDAMYWYRQDPGQGLRLIYYSQIVNDFQKGDIAEGYSVSREKKESFPLTVTSAQKNPTAFYLCASSSKHVSGTDTQYFGPGTRLTVL.

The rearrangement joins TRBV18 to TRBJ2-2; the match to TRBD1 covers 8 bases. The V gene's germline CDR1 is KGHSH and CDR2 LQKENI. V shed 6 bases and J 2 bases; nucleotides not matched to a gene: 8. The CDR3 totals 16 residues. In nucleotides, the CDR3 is TGTGCCAGCTCCCCTATCGGACAGGGTAACACCGGGGAGCTGTTTTTT. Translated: CASSPIGQGNTGELFF.

The CDR3 DNA reads TGTGCCAGCAGCAAGGGTGTCAACGAGCAGTACTTC. Translated: CASSKGVNEQYF. The gene calls are TRBV7-9 and TRBJ2-7; D is uncertain. Germline lookup yields CDR1 SEHNR and CDR2 FQNEAQ (reference sequence). Trimming removed 5 bases at V and 5 bases at J, with 10 bases between. CDR3 length: 12 residues.

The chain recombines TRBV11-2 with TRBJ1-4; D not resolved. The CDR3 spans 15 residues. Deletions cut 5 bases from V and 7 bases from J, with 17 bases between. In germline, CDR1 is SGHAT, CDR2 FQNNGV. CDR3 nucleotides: TGTGCCAGCAGCCCGAAAGGGTTGATAGGTGAAAAACTGTTTTTT. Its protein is CASSPKGLIGEKLFF.

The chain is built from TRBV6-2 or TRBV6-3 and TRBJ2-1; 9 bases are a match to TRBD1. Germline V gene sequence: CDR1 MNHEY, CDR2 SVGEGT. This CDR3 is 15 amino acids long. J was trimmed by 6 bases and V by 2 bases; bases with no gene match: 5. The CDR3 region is CASSYTPGQGNEQFF. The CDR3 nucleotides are TGTGCCAGCAGTTACACCCCGGGACAGGGCAATGAGCAGTTCTTC.

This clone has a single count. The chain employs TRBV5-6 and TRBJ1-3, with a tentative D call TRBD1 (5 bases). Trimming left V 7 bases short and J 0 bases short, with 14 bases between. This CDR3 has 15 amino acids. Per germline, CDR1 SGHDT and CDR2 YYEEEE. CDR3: CASGTGSFSGNTIYF. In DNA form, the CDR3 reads TGTGCCAGCGGTACAGGTTCTTTCTCTGGAAACACCATATATTTT.

The CDR3, as DNA: TGTGCCAGCAGTCTAAGCGGCGGGGGCTCCCACTACGAGCAGTACTTC. As protein: CASSLSGGGSHYEQYF. V usage is TRBV27 and J usage is TRBJ2-7, with a weak D call TRBD2 (7 bases). Germline V lookup: CDR1 MNHEY, CDR2 SMNVEV (reference sequence). The CDR3 extends over 16 amino acids. Deletions cut 5 bases from V and 3 bases from J, with 20 bases between.

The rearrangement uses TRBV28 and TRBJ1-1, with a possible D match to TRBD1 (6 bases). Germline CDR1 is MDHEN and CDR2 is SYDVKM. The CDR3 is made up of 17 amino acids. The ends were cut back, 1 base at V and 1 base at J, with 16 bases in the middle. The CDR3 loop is CASSLFSRGGWNTEAFF. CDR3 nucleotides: TGTGCCAGCAGTTTATTTAGCAGGGGCGGATGGAACACTGAAGCTTTCTTT.

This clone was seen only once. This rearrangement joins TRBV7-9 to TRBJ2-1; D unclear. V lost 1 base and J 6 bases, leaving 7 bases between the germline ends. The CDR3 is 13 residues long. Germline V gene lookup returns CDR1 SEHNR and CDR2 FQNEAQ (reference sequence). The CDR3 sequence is CASSLVGSNEQFF. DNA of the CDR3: TGTGCCAGCAGCTTAGTGGGCAGCAATGAGCAGTTCTTC.

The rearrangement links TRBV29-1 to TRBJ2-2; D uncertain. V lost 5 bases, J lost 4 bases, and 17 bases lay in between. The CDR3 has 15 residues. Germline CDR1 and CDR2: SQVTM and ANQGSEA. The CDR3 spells CSVTKLPPGTGELFF. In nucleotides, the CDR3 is TGCAGCGTTACTAAGTTGCCCCCGGGCACCGGGGAGCTGTTTTTT.

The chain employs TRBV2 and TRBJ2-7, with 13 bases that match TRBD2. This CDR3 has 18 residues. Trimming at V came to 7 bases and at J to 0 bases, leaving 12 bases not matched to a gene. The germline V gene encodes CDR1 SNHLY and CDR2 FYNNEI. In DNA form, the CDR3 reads TGTGCCAGCACCGTGACTAGCGGGAGGCCGGCCCGCTCCTACGAGCAGTACTTC. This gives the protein CASTVTSGRPARSYEQYF.

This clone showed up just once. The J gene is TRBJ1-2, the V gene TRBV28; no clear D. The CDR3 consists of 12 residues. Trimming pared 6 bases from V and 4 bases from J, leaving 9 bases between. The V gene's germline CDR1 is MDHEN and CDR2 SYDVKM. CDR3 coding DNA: TGTGCCAGCAGACGGACGGCCTATGGCTACACCTTC. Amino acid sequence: CASRRTAYGYTF.

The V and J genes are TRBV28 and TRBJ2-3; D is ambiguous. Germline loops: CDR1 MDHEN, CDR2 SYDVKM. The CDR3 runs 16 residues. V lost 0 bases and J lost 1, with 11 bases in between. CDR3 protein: CASSLWWTNRTDTQYF. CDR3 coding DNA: TGTGCCAGCAGTTTATGGTGGACCAACCGCACAGATACGCAGTATTTT.

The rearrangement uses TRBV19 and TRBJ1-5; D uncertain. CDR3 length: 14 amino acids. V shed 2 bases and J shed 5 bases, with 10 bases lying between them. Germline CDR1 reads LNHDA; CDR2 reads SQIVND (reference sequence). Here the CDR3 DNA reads TGTGCCAGTAGTATATTCGGCGGGGATCAGCCCCAGCATTTT. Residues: CASSIFGGDQPQHF.

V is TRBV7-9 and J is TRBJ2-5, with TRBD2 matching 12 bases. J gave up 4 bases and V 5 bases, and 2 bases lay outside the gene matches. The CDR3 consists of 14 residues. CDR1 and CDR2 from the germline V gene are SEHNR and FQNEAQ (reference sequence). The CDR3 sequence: CASSPGLAGETQYF. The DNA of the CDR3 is TGTGCCAGCAGCCCGGGACTAGCGGGAGAGACCCAGTACTTC.

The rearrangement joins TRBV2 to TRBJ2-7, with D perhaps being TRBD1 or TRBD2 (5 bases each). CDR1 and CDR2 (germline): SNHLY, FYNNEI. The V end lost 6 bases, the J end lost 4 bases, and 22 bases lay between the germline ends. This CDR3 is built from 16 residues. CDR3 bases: TGTGCCAGCAGCCAACACTGGGACCCAACAAGATACGAGCAGTACTTC. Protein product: CASSQHWDPTRYEQYF.

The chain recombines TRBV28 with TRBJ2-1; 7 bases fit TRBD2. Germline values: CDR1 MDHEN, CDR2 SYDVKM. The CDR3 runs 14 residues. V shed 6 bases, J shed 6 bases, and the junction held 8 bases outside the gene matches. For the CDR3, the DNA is TGTGCCAGCAGCCCGCCGACTAGCCTCAATGAGCAGTTCTTC. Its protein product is CASSPPTSLNEQFF.